These 26 T cell receptor beta chains were all obtained from the same sample, sequenced in a study of T cell changes during pregnancy in multiple sclerosis. Profiled with immunoSEQ multiplex PCR; TCRdb holds only in-frame clones, not every one. Of about 93,000 clones listed, 85% to 95% are singletons. The sample consisted of peripheral blood, taken after pregnancy. The receptors originated from a female donor with multiple sclerosis, enrolled in a pregnancy study.

V and J are TRBV7-2 and TRBJ2-7, with D possibly matching TRBD2 (6 bases). CDR3 length equals 15 residues. Germline V CDR1 and CDR2: SGHTA, FQGNSA. V lost 4 bases and J lost 0, with 13 bases in between. The CDR3 here is CASSYAAGPSYEQYF. As DNA, the CDR3 is TGTGCCAGCAGCTATGCAGCGGGCCCCTCCTACGAGCAGTACTTC.

The chain couples TRBV7-2 to TRBJ1-1; D call uncertain. Trimming removed 2 bases at V and 6 bases at J, with 16 bases between. CDR1 and CDR2 (germline): SGHTA, FQGNSA. The length of the CDR3 is 15 residues. CDR3 region: CASSLSSSGWSEAFF. CDR3 nucleotides: TGTGCCAGCAGCTTAAGTTCCAGCGGTTGGTCTGAAGCTTTCTTT. Together with reference TRBV7-2 and TRBJ1-1, the CDR3 gives the full variable domain: GAGVSQSPSNKVTEKGKDVELRCDPISGHTALYWYRQSLGQGLEFLIYFQGNSAPDKSGLPSDRFSAERTGGSVSTLTIQRTQQEDSAVYLCASSLSSSGWSEAFFGQGTRLTVV.

This clone was observed a single time. The chain couples TRBV6-5 to TRBJ1-1; D is ambiguous. This CDR3 has 12 amino acids. The germline CDR1 and CDR2 sequences are MNHEY and SVGAGI. Trimming pared 6 bases from V and 5 bases from J, leaving 10 bases between. The CDR3 region is CASSGEETEAFF. In DNA, the CDR3 is TGTGCCAGCAGCGGGGAGGAAACTGAAGCTTTCTTT.

The chain carries TRBV5-4 and TRBJ2-3; 10 bases fit TRBD2. The junction had 8 bases not matched to a gene; V was cut back by 4 bases and J by 6 bases. From germline, CDR1 is SGHNT and CDR2 YYREEE (reference sequence). The CDR3 totals 15 residues. The CDR3, as DNA: TGTGCCAGCAGCGCTGCCGGGACTAGCGCGGATACGCAGTATTTT. Translated, it gives CASSAAGTSADTQYF.

The chain employs TRBV7-9 and TRBJ2-7, with D tentatively TRBD1 (6 bases). Trimming took off 2 bases at V and 3 bases at J, with 11 bases between the two ends. Germline-derived CDR1 and CDR2 are SEHNR and FQNEAQ (reference sequence). The CDR3 covers 14 residues. The CDR3 nucleotides are TGTGCCAGCAGCTTACAGGGGTTGGACTACGAGCAGTACTTC. It translates to CASSLQGLDYEQYF.

V gene TRBV19 combines with J gene TRBJ2-2; tentative D call: TRBD2 (6 bases). This CDR3 contains 16 residues. V shed 1 base and J shed 3 bases, with 12 bases lying between them. CDR1 and CDR2 from the germline V gene are LNHDA and SQIVND (reference sequence). DNA of the CDR3: TGTGCCAGTAGTATAGGGGGTTGGGGGGACACCGGGGAGCTGTTTTTT. This codes for CASSIGGWGDTGELFF. Combining the CDR3 with reference TRBV19 and TRBJ2-2 gives the whole variable domain DGGITQSPKYLFRKEGQNVTLSCEQNLNHDAMYWYRQDPGQGLRLIYYSQIVNDFQKGDIAEGYSVSREKKESFPLTVTSAQKNPTAFYLCASSIGGWGDTGELFFGEGSRLTVL.

The genes are TRBV4-2 and TRBJ1-3, with D hard to call. Germline assignment: CDR1 LGHNA and CDR2 YNFKEQ. The length of the CDR3 is 16 residues. The germline V and J ends were trimmed by 0 bases and 2 bases, with 11 bases remaining between them. The CDR3 sequence is CASSQESPSAGNTIYF. The CDR3 nucleotides are TGTGCCAGCAGCCAAGAATCCCCGAGCGCTGGAAACACCATATATTTT.

The V and J genes are TRBV19 and TRBJ2-7, with D tentatively TRBD2 (5 bases). This CDR3 has 15 residues. In germline, CDR1 is LNHDA, CDR2 SQIVND (reference sequence). Trimming left V 1 base short and J 3 bases short, with 13 bases between. CDR3 sequence: CASSIVRNGDYEQYF. The CDR3 bases are TGTGCCAGTAGTATAGTTCGTAACGGGGACTACGAGCAGTACTTC.

This clone occurred once. The chain joins TRBV30 to TRBJ1-4; D not certain. V was clipped by 0 bases and J by 5 bases, with 13 bases between them. This CDR3 has 15 residues. The germline V gene has CDR1 GTSNPN and CDR2 SVGIG (reference sequence). CDR3 in amino acids: CAWSVGVTGNEKLFF. The CDR3 DNA is TGTGCCTGGAGTGTAGGTGTGACGGGGAATGAAAAACTGTTTTTT.

The chain uses TRBV19 and TRBJ1-2; D is perhaps TRBD1 (6 bases). Trimming stripped 3 bases from V and 4 bases from J, with 12 bases between. CDR1 and CDR2 (germline): LNHDA, SQIVND (reference sequence). This CDR3 has 14 residues. In nucleotides, the CDR3 is TGTGCCAGTAGTATGGAGGACAGAAGCTATGGCTACACCTTC. Protein: CASSMEDRSYGYTF.

J is TRBJ2-7 and V is TRBV7-3; a weak D match, TRBD2 (6 bases). Trimming stripped 5 bases from V and 7 bases from J, with 18 bases between. Germline V CDR1 and CDR2: SGHTA, FQGTGA. This CDR3 is built from 14 residues. CDR3 sequence reads: CASSGGTSSGEQYF. The DNA for the CDR3 is TGTGCCAGCAGCGGAGGGACGAGTTCGGGGGAGCAGTACTTC.

This chain uses TRBV30 with TRBJ2-3; 7 bases line up with TRBD1. The CDR3 runs to 13 residues. V was pared by 0 bases and J by 4 bases, with 1 base of the junction left unmatched. Germline V gives CDR1 GTSNPN, CDR2 SVGIG (reference sequence). The DNA for the CDR3 is TGTGCCTGGAGTGTTCAGGGGGCAGATACGCAGTATTTT. Encoded protein: CAWSVQGADTQYF. Using reference TRBV30 and TRBJ2-3 for the parts outside the CDR3, the full variable domain is SQTIHQWPATLVQPVGSPLSLECTVEGTSNPNLYWYRQAAGRGLQLLFYSVGIGQISSEVPQNLSASRPQDRQFILSSKKLLLSDSGFYLCAWSVQGADTQYFGPGTRLTVL.

The V and J genes are TRBV5-1 and TRBJ2-7, with 7 bases that match TRBD2. This CDR3 is 14 amino acids long. J was trimmed by 3 bases and V by 0 bases; bases with no gene match: 3. Germline V CDR1 and CDR2: SGHRS, YFSETQ. Here the CDR3 reads CASSLGLANYEQYF. CDR3 nucleotide sequence: TGCGCCAGCAGCTTGGGACTAGCCAACTACGAGCAGTACTTC.

The chain uses TRBV19 and TRBJ1-4; D might be TRBD1 (6 bases). This CDR3 comprises 15 residues. Germline CDR1 is LNHDA and CDR2 is SQIVND (reference sequence). V dropped 7 bases and J dropped 4 bases, with 16 bases sitting between them. The CDR3 loop reads CASKVQGRNNEKLFF. The CDR3 DNA is TGTGCCAGTAAGGTCCAGGGGCGTAATAATGAAAAACTGTTTTTT.

The chain employs TRBV27 and TRBJ2-7; a possible D gene is TRBD1 (6 bases). V lost 10 bases to trimming and J lost 1 base, with 17 bases between them. CDR1 is MNHEY, CDR2 SMNVEV, per germline (reference sequence). This CDR3 is built from 14 residues. This CDR3 reads CATCDRPGSYEQYF. The CDR3 nucleotides read TGTGCCACCTGTGACAGGCCGGGGTCCTACGAGCAGTACTTC.

V is TRBV7-9 and J is TRBJ1-2, with TRBD1 as a possible D gene (5 bases). Germline assignment: CDR1 SEHNR and CDR2 FQNEAQ (reference sequence). Trimming took off 7 bases at V and 7 bases at J, with 19 bases between the two ends. The length of the CDR3 is 14 residues. Here the CDR3 DNA reads TGTGCCAGCACCCCTCCCGGGGCCGGGGGTGGCTACACCTTC. This encodes CASTPPGAGGGYTF.

This chain links TRBV19 with TRBJ1-5; 7 nucleotides line up with TRBD1. CDR1 LNHDA and CDR2 SQIVND come from the germline V gene (reference sequence). This CDR3 is 13 amino acids long. J lost 5 bases, V lost 8 bases, and 6 bases had no gene match. The CDR3 DNA reads as TGTGCCAGTGGACAGGATCCCGATCAGCCCCAGCATTTT. It yields the protein CASGQDPDQPQHF.

V is TRBV4-3 and J is TRBJ2-7, with 9 bases fitting TRBD1. Trimming at V came to 4 bases and at J to 6 bases, leaving 16 bases not matched to a gene. Germline V gives CDR1 LGHNA, CDR2 YSLEER. This CDR3 contains 17 residues. CDR3 sequence (DNA): TGCGCCAGCAGCCTAACCTTCTTAACAGGGGGCGGACTCGAGCAGTACTTC. Its protein is CASSLTFLTGGGLEQYF.

The V call is TRBV4-1, the J call TRBJ1-2; no reliable D call. V was shortened by 0 bases and J by 4 bases, with 6 bases between the two germline ends. Per germline, CDR1 MGHRA and CDR2 YSYEKL. This CDR3 contains 13 residues. CDR3: CASSQESGYGYTF. The DNA for the CDR3 is TGCGCCAGCAGCCAAGAATCCGGCTATGGCTACACCTTC.

V and J are TRBV5-6 and TRBJ1-5; perhaps TRBD1 as D (6 bases). This CDR3 is 14 amino acids long. Per germline, CDR1 SGHDT and CDR2 YYEEEE. V shed 0 bases and J shed 7 bases, with 11 bases lying between them. The CDR3 here is CASSLGAGVQPQHF. As DNA, the CDR3 is TGTGCCAGCAGCTTGGGGGCAGGGGTCCAGCCCCAGCATTTT.

This chain connects TRBV7-9 to TRBJ1-1; no reliable D call. This CDR3 has 18 residues. Deletions cut 0 bases from V and 0 bases from J, with 17 bases between. Germline loops: CDR1 SEHNR, CDR2 FQNEAQ (reference sequence). This chain's CDR3 is CASSLALGSGGLNTEAFF. The CDR3 DNA follows: TGTGCCAGCAGCTTAGCGTTGGGCAGCGGTGGTTTGAACACTGAAGCTTTCTTT.

CDR3 loop: CAISESRSYGTSGTYNEQFF. The CDR3 DNA reads as TGTGCCATCAGTGAGTCGAGATCTTACGGGACTAGCGGTACCTACAATGAGCAGTTCTTC. This chain connects TRBV10-3 to TRBJ2-1; the match to TRBD2 covers 11 bases. V was clipped by 0 bases and J by 2 bases; unmatched bases: 12. The germline gives CDR1 ENHRY, CDR2 SYGVKD. The CDR3 contains 20 residues.

The rearrangement joins TRBV28 to TRBJ2-3, with D possibly being TRBD1 (6 bases). This CDR3 spans 16 amino acids. Trimming removed 2 bases from V and 2 bases from J, with 14 bases in between. Germline V gene sequence: CDR1 MDHEN, CDR2 SYDVKM. CDR3 protein: CASSLGWDTYTDTQYF. CDR3 sequence (DNA): TGTGCCAGCAGTTTAGGATGGGACACTTACACAGATACGCAGTATTTT.

The J gene is TRBJ1-2, the V gene TRBV6-5; D may be TRBD1 (6 bases). The germline V and J ends were trimmed by 2 bases and 3 bases, with 10 bases remaining between them. This CDR3 contains 14 residues. In germline, CDR1 is MNHEY, CDR2 SVGAGI. DNA for the CDR3: TGTGCCAGCAGTTACCTGGACAGTTACTATGGCTACACCTTC. This gives the protein CASSYLDSYYGYTF.

This clone came up once. The chain combines TRBV9 with TRBJ1-2; 11 bases are a match to TRBD1. The trim removed 4 bases at V and 6 bases at J, leaving 8 bases unmatched. This CDR3 has 15 residues. Looked up from germline, CDR1 is SGDLS and CDR2 is YYNGEE. The CDR3 is CASSSTSGQGDGYTF. For the CDR3, the DNA is TGTGCCAGCAGCTCCACCTCGGGACAGGGGGATGGCTACACCTTC. Drawing the rest from reference TRBV9 and TRBJ1-2, the complete variable domain is DSGVTQTPKHLITATGQRVTLRCSPRSGDLSVYWYQQSLDQGLQFLIQYYNGEERAKGNILERFSAQQFPDLHSELNLSSLELGDSALYFCASSSTSGQGDGYTFGSGTRLTVV.

The chain links TRBV29-1 to TRBJ1-1; 7 bases are a match to TRBD1. This CDR3 contains 12 residues. Per germline, CDR1 SQVTM and CDR2 ANQGSEA. After removal of 5 bases from V and 11 bases from J, the junction contained 11 bases not matched to a gene. The CDR3 DNA reads as TGCAGCGTTCCGGGACAGAGGTATTCGGCTTTCTTT. Translation gives CSVPGQRYSAFF.